This T cell receptor beta chain was captured in a study of blood T cell repertoires in COVID-19. This table comes from immunoSEQ multiplex PCR, and its TCRdb copy is limited to in-frame clones, with some not included. The sample comprises under 350,000 clones, around 89% of which are singletons, and about 4.6% rests with the top ten. V was pared by 5 bases and J by 11 bases, with 15 bases between. Germline V gene data show CDR1 as SEHNR and CDR2 as FQNEAQ (reference sequence). CDR3 length: 13 residues. The clonotype originates from a man aged 40-49 years with acute or convalescent COVID-19. The chain recombines TRBV7-9 with TRBJ2-2, with a weak D call TRBD1 (5 bases). The source material was peripheral blood. CDR3 in amino acids: CASSTQAQAELFF. CDR3 nucleotides: TGTGCCAGCAGCACCCAAGCACAGGCTGAGCTGTTTTTT.